Listed below are T cell receptor beta chains from one sample, sequenced in a study of cytomegalovirus exposure and HLA in healthy donors. Assay: immunoSEQ multiplex PCR; the TCRdb copy retains only in-frame clones and omits some. The sample shows 150,000 to 200,000 clones, around 80% of them seen only once. Material for sequencing was PBMCs. All receptors derive from a woman under 40 in good health and CMV-seropositive. Each CDR3 is given with its conserved first and last residue. The order of the fields is CDR3 DNA, CDR3 protein, clone size, V gene, D gene, J gene. D genes are given only for firm matches. A row's size may be missing; if present it is once, few, many or a size class.

CDR3nt: TGCGCCAGCAGATATCAGGACAGGGAGAACACTGAAGCTTTCTTT
CDR3aa: CASRYQDRENTEAFF
abundance: -
v_gene: TRBV10-2
d_gene: TRBD1
j_gene: TRBJ1-1

CDR3nt: TGCGCCAGCAGTGAGTCCCAGGCGTCCACAGATACGCAGTATTTT
CDR3aa: CASSESQASTDTQYF
abundance: -
v_gene: TRBV10-1
d_gene: -
j_gene: TRBJ2-3

CDR3nt: TGTGCCAGCAGCCCGGGGGGCGCGAGCTCCTACGAGCAGTACTTC
CDR3aa: CASSPGGASSYEQYF
abundance: -
v_gene: TRBV9
d_gene: -
j_gene: TRBJ2-7

CDR3nt: TGCGCCAGCAGCCCCGGGACTAGCGGGAGCTCAGATACGCAGTATTTT
CDR3aa: CASSPGTSGSSDTQYF
abundance: -
v_gene: TRBV5-1
d_gene: TRBD2
j_gene: TRBJ2-3

CDR3nt: TGTGCTAGTGGTTTGGTAACAGTCTCCCCCTATAATTCACCCCTCCACTTT
CDR3aa: CASGLVTVSPYNSPLHF
abundance: -
v_gene: TRBV12-5
d_gene: -
j_gene: TRBJ1-6

CDR3nt: TGTGCCAGCAGCTTAAATCGCGCGGGAATGAACATTCAGTACTTC
CDR3aa: CASSLNRAGMNIQYF
abundance: -
v_gene: TRBV7-2
d_gene: -
j_gene: TRBJ2-4

CDR3nt: TGTGCCAGCAGCTTGGCCCGGGGGACTAGCGGCACCGGGGAGCTGTTTTTT
CDR3aa: CASSLARGTSGTGELFF
abundance: -
v_gene: TRBV5-6
d_gene: TRBD2
j_gene: TRBJ2-2

CDR3nt: TGTGCCAGCAGCCGACGACAGGGGGGTAATGGCTACACCTTC
CDR3aa: CASSRRQGGNGYTF
abundance: -
v_gene: TRBV5-8
d_gene: TRBD1
j_gene: TRBJ1-2

CDR3nt: TGTGCCAGCGCCACGGAGGGAAAGGACACCGGGGAGCTGTTTTTT
CDR3aa: CASATEGKDTGELFF
abundance: once
v_gene: TRBV7-9
d_gene: -
j_gene: TRBJ2-2

CDR3nt: TGTGCCAGCAGTTCACACGGGACACCAAAAGAGACCCAGTACTTC
CDR3aa: CASSSHGTPKETQYF
abundance: -
v_gene: TRBV28
d_gene: -
j_gene: TRBJ2-5

CDR3nt: TGTGCCAGCAGCTTGGCCTACGGGGCTGAAGCTTTCTTT
CDR3aa: CASSLAYGAEAFF
abundance: -
v_gene: TRBV5-4
d_gene: -
j_gene: TRBJ1-1

CDR3nt: TGCGCCAGCAGCCAAGGTCAAGCGGGGGGGCGAGAGACCCAGTACTTC
CDR3aa: CASSQGQAGGRETQYF
abundance: -
v_gene: TRBV4-3
d_gene: TRBD2
j_gene: TRBJ2-5

CDR3nt: TGTGCCAGTAGTATAGAGACAGGGGAGACTGAAGCTTTCTTT
CDR3aa: CASSIETGETEAFF
abundance: -
v_gene: TRBV19
d_gene: TRBD1
j_gene: TRBJ1-1

CDR3nt: TGTGCCACCCGATGGACTAGCGGAACAGATACGCAGTATTTT
CDR3aa: CATRWTSGTDTQYF
abundance: few
v_gene: TRBV6-1
d_gene: TRBD2
j_gene: TRBJ2-3

CDR3nt: TGTGCCAGCAGCCAAAACCTGGACAGCTCCGGGGAGCTGTTTTTT
CDR3aa: CASSQNLDSSGELFF
abundance: -
v_gene: TRBV6-5
d_gene: -
j_gene: TRBJ2-2

CDR3nt: TGCGCCAGCAGCTTGGGTCCAGGGGAAGAGACCCAGTACTTC
CDR3aa: CASSLGPGEETQYF
abundance: -
v_gene: TRBV5-1
d_gene: -
j_gene: TRBJ2-5

CDR3nt: TGCGCCAGCAGCCAGGACAGCAGAACCTACAATGAGCAGTTCTTC
CDR3aa: CASSQDSRTYNEQFF
abundance: -
v_gene: TRBV4-3
d_gene: -
j_gene: TRBJ2-1

CDR3nt: TGCGCCAGCAGCTTGGGGACAGGGGCAGATACGCAGTATTTT
CDR3aa: CASSLGTGADTQYF
abundance: -
v_gene: TRBV5-1
d_gene: TRBD1
j_gene: TRBJ2-3

CDR3nt: TGTGCCTGGACCGGGGGGTGGTACAGGGAGACCCAGTACTTC
CDR3aa: CAWTGGWYRETQYF
abundance: -
v_gene: TRBV30
d_gene: TRBD2
j_gene: TRBJ2-5

CDR3nt: TGTGCCAGCAACAACTACAGGGACGGCACAGATACGCAGTATTTT
CDR3aa: CASNNYRDGTDTQYF
abundance: -
v_gene: TRBV13
d_gene: -
j_gene: TRBJ2-3

CDR3nt: TGTGCCATTTCGGACACAGGGAAGGGTCAGCCCCAGCATTTT
CDR3aa: CAISDTGKGQPQHF
abundance: -
v_gene: TRBV10-3
d_gene: -
j_gene: TRBJ1-5

CDR3nt: TGTGCCAGTAGTATGAGGGACGGGGGTCCCTACGAGCAGTACTTC
CDR3aa: CASSMRDGGPYEQYF
abundance: -
v_gene: TRBV19
d_gene: -
j_gene: TRBJ2-7

CDR3nt: TGTGCCAGCAGCACCGGTGGGGCAGGGCAATCACCCCTCCACTTT
CDR3aa: CASSTGGAGQSPLHF
abundance: -
v_gene: TRBV9
d_gene: -
j_gene: TRBJ1-6

CDR3nt: TGTGCCATCAGTGTCGCAGTAAACACTGAAGCTTTCTTT
CDR3aa: CAISVAVNTEAFF
abundance: -
v_gene: TRBV10-3
d_gene: -
j_gene: TRBJ1-1

CDR3nt: TGTGCCAGCAACCTCTCCGGGACAGGTCGGTCCGGGGAGCTGTTTTTT
CDR3aa: CASNLSGTGRSGELFF
abundance: -
v_gene: TRBV28
d_gene: TRBD1
j_gene: TRBJ2-2

CDR3nt: TGTGCCAGCAGCTTAGCGCTACGTTCTGGACAGGGGGCGGGTGGCTACACCTTC
CDR3aa: CASSLALRSGQGAGGYTF
abundance: -
v_gene: TRBV7-9
d_gene: TRBD1
j_gene: TRBJ1-2

CDR3nt: TGTGCCAGCTGCAAGGGCGGGGGGCCGGCTGGCTACACCTTC
CDR3aa: CASCKGGGPAGYTF
abundance: -
v_gene: TRBV2
d_gene: -
j_gene: TRBJ1-2

CDR3nt: TGCGCCAGCAGCCAGATGACTAGCGGGAGATCCAATGAGCAGTTCTTC
CDR3aa: CASSQMTSGRSNEQFF
abundance: -
v_gene: TRBV4-1
d_gene: TRBD2
j_gene: TRBJ2-1

CDR3nt: TGCGCCAGAGAAGTAAAGGGGGCCGGGGAGCTGTTTTTT
CDR3aa: CAREVKGAGELFF
abundance: -
v_gene: TRBV23-1
d_gene: -
j_gene: TRBJ2-2

CDR3nt: TGCGCCAGCAGTTGGGGTCTCGGGGACAGGGACTACGAGCAGTACTTC
CDR3aa: CASSWGLGDRDYEQYF
abundance: -
v_gene: TRBV27
d_gene: TRBD1
j_gene: TRBJ2-7

CDR3nt: TGTGCCACCATACCCGGACTAGCACCTCGTCCAGATACGCAGTATTTT
CDR3aa: CATIPGLAPRPDTQYF
abundance: -
v_gene: TRBV10-3
d_gene: TRBD2
j_gene: TRBJ2-3

CDR3nt: TGTGCCAGCAGTTGGAAACAGACGAACACTGAAGCTTTCTTT
CDR3aa: CASSWKQTNTEAFF
abundance: -
v_gene: TRBV6-5
d_gene: -
j_gene: TRBJ1-1

CDR3nt: TGTGCCAGCAGCTTGCCCAGGGGGATAGATACGCAGTATTTT
CDR3aa: CASSLPRGIDTQYF
abundance: -
v_gene: TRBV5-4
d_gene: TRBD1
j_gene: TRBJ2-3

CDR3nt: TGTGCCAGCAGCAAAGGGCAGGGACACAACCCTTCCTACGAGCAGTACTTC
CDR3aa: CASSKGQGHNPSYEQYF
abundance: -
v_gene: TRBV21-1
d_gene: -
j_gene: TRBJ2-7

CDR3nt: TGTGCCAGCAGTGATGGGCCTCAGGGGGCATATCGAGGCTACACCTTC
CDR3aa: CASSDGPQGAYRGYTF
abundance: -
v_gene: TRBV6-1
d_gene: TRBD1
j_gene: TRBJ1-2

CDR3nt: TGTGCCAGCAGTTCCCCGAGAACAGGGCGCTACGAGCAGTACTTC
CDR3aa: CASSSPRTGRYEQYF
abundance: -
v_gene: TRBV6-5
d_gene: -
j_gene: TRBJ2-7

CDR3nt: TGCGCCAGCAGCCAGGGAAGGGGGGGTTACGAGCAGTACTTC
CDR3aa: CASSQGRGGYEQYF
abundance: -
v_gene: TRBV4-3
d_gene: -
j_gene: TRBJ2-7

CDR3nt: TGCGCCAGCAGCTGGGGTCTGCAGGGGGGTAATGAAAAACTGTTTTTT
CDR3aa: CASSWGLQGGNEKLFF
abundance: -
v_gene: TRBV5-1
d_gene: TRBD1
j_gene: TRBJ1-4

CDR3nt: TGTGCCACCAGCCTTGACAGGGCACAAGGCTACACCTTC
CDR3aa: CATSLDRAQGYTF
abundance: -
v_gene: TRBV15
d_gene: TRBD1
j_gene: TRBJ1-2

CDR3nt: TGTGCCAGTAGTATAAACCGGGACAGGACCCAGCATTTT
CDR3aa: CASSINRDRTQHF
abundance: -
v_gene: TRBV19
d_gene: TRBD1
j_gene: TRBJ1-5